Listed below are T cell receptor beta chains from one sample, sequenced in a study of PD-1 blockade in classical Hodgkin lymphoma. Assay: immunoSEQ multiplex PCR; the TCRdb copy retains only in-frame clones and omits some. The sample shows 29,000 or so clones, approximately 74% of them seen only once. Material: peripheral blood mononuclear cells (PBMCs), obtained before the second cycle of nivolumab. These receptors all come from a human donor with classical Hodgkin lymphoma. The CDR3 runs from the conserved cysteine through the conserved F or W. D genes are given only for firm matches. For some rows the clone size is stated as once, few or many, or as a class when expanded; others skip it.

. TRBJ1-2 TRBV29-1 . TGCAGCGTTGAAGATCCAGGGGTCGGCTACACCTTC CSVEDPGVGYTF
. TRBJ2-1 TRBV7-3 . TGTGCCAGCAGCTTAATGCGGGGTCAAAACAATGAGCAGTTCTTC CASSLMRGQNNEQFF
. TRBJ1-6 TRBV4-2 . TGTGCCAGCAGCCAAGGGGGTTCCCTATATAATTCACCCCTCCACTTT CASSQGGSLYNSPLHF
. TRBJ2-7 TRBV4-3 . TGCGCCAGCAGCCAAGGGGCAGGCGGCTCCTACGAGCAGTACTTC CASSQGAGGSYEQYF
. TRBJ2-3 TRBV7-7 . TGTGCTAGCAGCTTAAGGAGGGGCCCCACAGATACGCAGTATTTT CASSLRRGPTDTQYF
TRBD1 TRBJ1-1 TRBV2 . TGTGCCGGCCGGGACAGGTCGACTGAAGCTTTCTTT CAGRDRSTEAFF
TRBD1 TRBJ2-3 TRBV7-7 . TGTGCTAGCAGCCCAGGTAACAGGGGCCTAACAGATACGCAGTATTTT CASSPGNRGLTDTQYF
TRBD2 TRBJ2-5 TRBV4-1 . TGCGCCAGCAGCCAGGCCTCGGGGGGGCCTTATGAGACCCAGTACTTC CASSQASGGPYETQYF
. TRBJ2-2 TRBV19 . TGTGCCAGTAGGACACCCCCCGGGACGGACGGGGAGCTGTTTTTT CASRTPPGTDGELFF
. TRBJ1-4 TRBV9 . TGTGCCAGCAGCGTAGAGCACGGGACAACTAATGAAAAACTGTTTTTT CASSVEHGTTNEKLFF
. TRBJ2-7 TRBV11-2 . TGTGCCAGCAGAGCAAACAGGGGGGGATACGAGCAGTACTTC CASRANRGGYEQYF
TRBD1 TRBJ1-1 TRBV6-5 . TGTGCCAGCAGTTATGTAGGGGGCCGGACTGAAGCTTTCTTT CASSYVGGRTEAFF
. TRBJ2-6 TRBV2 . TGTGCCAGCAGTGTATCGGACAAAGGCTCTGGGGCCAACGTCCTGACTTTC CASSVSDKGSGANVLTF
. TRBJ2-1 TRBV9 . TGTGCCAGCAGTGGTAATGAGCAGTTCTTC CASSGNEQFF
. TRBJ1-2 TRBV5-4 . TGTGCCAGCAGCTTGGCCGTGGGTTATGGCTACACCTTC CASSLAVGYGYTF
. TRBJ1-5 TRBV11-3 . TGTGCCAGCAGCTTAATGCGGGGAAATCAGCCCCAGCATTTT CASSLMRGNQPQHF
TRBD1 TRBJ2-1 TRBV6-5 few TGTGCCAGCAGACAGGGGGGACCCTACCTCAATGAGCAGTTCTTC CASRQGGPYLNEQFF
. TRBJ1-6 TRBV19 . TGTGCCAGTAGTATTCGGGGGGACCCTTATAATTCACCCCTCCACTTT CASSIRGDPYNSPLHF
TRBD2 TRBJ2-1 TRBV27 . TGTGCCAGCAGTCCCGGTTCAGCGGGGGGGAATGAGCAGTTCTTC CASSPGSAGGNEQFF
TRBD1 TRBJ1-1 TRBV5-4 few TGTGCCAGCAGCTTGGCTAGGGCAGGGGGGTTAGACACTGAAGCTTTCTTT CASSLARAGGLDTEAFF
. TRBJ1-1 TRBV18 . TGTGCCAGCTCACCAGTGGCGGCGGGTCTTGAAGCTTTCTTT CASSPVAAGLEAFF
. TRBJ2-5 TRBV2 . TGTGCCAGCAGTGAATTTAGGGTGGGGCAAGAGCCCCAGTACTTC CASSEFRVGQEPQYF
TRBD2 TRBJ2-3 TRBV27 . TGTGCCAGCAGTTTAACGCGGGGGGTCGCTAGCACAGATACGCAGTATTTT CASSLTRGVASTDTQYF
. TRBJ2-4 TRBV18 . TGTGCCAGCTCACCACGTGCGGACAGCGGAAAAGCCAAAAACATTCAGTACTTC CASSPRADSGKAKNIQYF
TRBD2 TRBJ2-5 TRBV25-1 . TGTGCCAGCAGTGACAGCGGGGGGGCGAAGACCCAGTACTTC CASSDSGGAKTQYF
. TRBJ1-1 TRBV27 . TGTGCCAGCACCTCAAAAAAGCAGGGGACTGAAGCTTTCTTT CASTSKKQGTEAFF
. TRBJ2-2 TRBV18 . TGTGCCAGCTCACCCGCTAGCTTGAACACCGGGGAGCTGTTTTTT CASSPASLNTGELFF
. TRBJ2-3 TRBV4-3 . TGCGCCAGCAGCCAAGAAGCGAGACTAGAGGGCACAGATACGCAGTATTTT CASSQEARLEGTDTQYF
. TRBJ1-6 TRBV28 few TGTGCCAGCAGTTTGTACGAGGGCGCCTCACCCCTCCACTTT CASSLYEGASPLHF
. TRBJ1-1 TRBV19 few TGTGCCAGTAGTATATCTCCCAGGGGCACTGAAGCTTTCTTT CASSISPRGTEAFF
TRBD1 TRBJ2-6 TRBV5-1 . TGCGCCAGCAGGGGAGGAATAGGGACAGGTTCCTTCTCTGGGGCCAACGTCCTGACTTTC CASRGGIGTGSFSGANVLTF
. TRBJ2-3 TRBV5-1 . TGCGCCAGCAGCTACCCGGGCACCCTTTCAGACACAGATACGCAGTATTTT CASSYPGTLSDTDTQYF
. TRBJ1-1 TRBV6-6 few TGTGCCAGCAGACTAGCAGCGAACACTGAAGCTTTCTTT CASRLAANTEAFF
. TRBJ1-1 TRBV30 once TGTGCCTGGTGGGGTCAGGGCAGCCCTGAAGCTTTCTTT CAWWGQGSPEAFF
TRBD1 TRBJ1-2 TRBV29-1 . TGCAGCGTTGACCTCAGAACAGGGGGCGACGATGGCTACACCTTC CSVDLRTGGDDGYTF
. TRBJ1-1 TRBV7-9 once TGTGCCAGCAGCTTAGGGGACCCGGGTACTGAAGCTTTCTTT CASSLGDPGTEAFF
TRBD1 TRBJ1-1 TRBV5-1 . TGCGCCAGCAGCAGATCCGGGACAGGGGGCCCTTTAAGGGCTGAAGCTTTCTTT CASSRSGTGGPLRAEAFF
TRBD1 TRBJ2-5 TRBV7-8 . TGTGCCAGCAGCGCCACGACAGGGGAAGAGACCCAGTACTTC CASSATTGEETQYF
TRBD2 TRBJ2-3 TRBV9 . TGTGCCAGCAGCGTAGTATCTAGCGGGGTAGATACGCAGTATTTT CASSVVSSGVDTQYF
. TRBJ1-1 TRBV19 . TGTGCCAGTAGCCGGGATCGGGACACTGAAGCTTTCTTT CASSRDRDTEAFF
. TRBJ1-1 TRBV27 few TGTGCCAGCAGTCCCCGACTGTTGAACACTGAAGCTTTCTTT CASSPRLLNTEAFF
. TRBJ2-7 TRBV5-5 . TGTGCCAGCAGCTTGGCCACCTACGAGCAGTACTTC CASSLATYEQYF
TRBD1 TRBJ1-2 TRBV19 . TGTGCCAGTAGTATAGATGCCCGGACAGGGGGCTTTTTTGGCTACACCTTC CASSIDARTGGFFGYTF
TRBD1 TRBJ1-5 TRBV2 . TGTGCCAGCAGTGAAGTACAGGTGGGGACAGGAGGTCAGCCCCAGCATTTT CASSEVQVGTGGQPQHF
TRBD1 TRBJ2-1 TRBV27 . TGTGCCAGCAGTTTCCAAAACCGGGGACAGGACAATGAGCAGTTCTTC CASSFQNRGQDNEQFF
. TRBJ1-2 TRBV6-5 . TGTGCCAGCAGGATAAGACTCTCCTCTAACTATGGCTACACCTTC CASRIRLSSNYGYTF
. TRBJ2-7 TRBV7-9 . TGTGCCAGCAGCTCTACCGGCCAGCAGTACTTC CASSSTGQQYF
. TRBJ1-2 TRBV4-3 . TGCGCCAGCAGCCAAGATTCGGACAGCTATGGCTACACCTTC CASSQDSDSYGYTF
TRBD2 TRBJ2-1 TRBV27 . TGTGCCAGCAGATTCACCCTGGGACTAGCGGCCCCCTACAATGAGCAGTTCTTC CASRFTLGLAAPYNEQFF
. TRBJ1-1 TRBV27 . TGTGCCAGCAGTTTATCGGGACACATTAACACTGAAGCTTTCTTT CASSLSGHINTEAFF
. TRBJ2-5 TRBV6-6 . TGTGCCAGCAGTTACTCGATTAGGGGCGGGGAGACCCAGTACTTC CASSYSIRGGETQYF
TRBD2 TRBJ2-3 TRBV13 once TGTGCCAGCAGCTTCTCAGTGGGGACTAGCGATATGGGGTTTACAGATACGCAGTATTTT CASSFSVGTSDMGFTDTQYF
. TRBJ1-2 TRBV7-9 . TGTGCCAGCAGTCCCTCAGGAGTCCTCTATGGCTACACCTTC CASSPSGVLYGYTF